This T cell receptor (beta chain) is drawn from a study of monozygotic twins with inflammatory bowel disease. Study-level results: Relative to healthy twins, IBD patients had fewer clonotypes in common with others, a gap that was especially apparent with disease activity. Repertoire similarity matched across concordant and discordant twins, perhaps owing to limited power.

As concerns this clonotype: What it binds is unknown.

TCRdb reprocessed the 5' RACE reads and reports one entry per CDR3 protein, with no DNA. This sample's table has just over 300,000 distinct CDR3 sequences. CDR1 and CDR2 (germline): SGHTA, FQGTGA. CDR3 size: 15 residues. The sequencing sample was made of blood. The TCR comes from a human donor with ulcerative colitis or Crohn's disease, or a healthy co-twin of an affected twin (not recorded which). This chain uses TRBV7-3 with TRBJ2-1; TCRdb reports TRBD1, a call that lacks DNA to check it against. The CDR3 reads CASSSQGGSYNEQFF. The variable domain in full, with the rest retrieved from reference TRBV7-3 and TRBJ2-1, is GAGVSQTPSNKVTEKGKYVELRCDPISGHTALYWYRQSLGQGPEFLIYFQGTGAADDSGLPNDRFFAVRPEGSVSTLKIQRTERGDSAVYLCASSSQGGSYNEQFFGPGTRLTVL.